This TCR beta chain stems from a study of T cells in Graves' hyperthyroidism and ophthalmopathy. For the study at large: Blood was drawn when the patient was first diagnosed and still untreated.

RNA transcripts gave rise to amplified TCR beta CDR3 regions. Primed by the HTBI set, a first-round RT-PCR was run on the TCR CDR3. TCRdb recomputed calls from the multiplex PCR reads with MiXCR, one row per CDR3 protein. Altogether over 350,000 distinct CDR3 sequences are present, 18% being singletons, with the ten largest covering 35% to 45%. CDR1 and CDR2 from the germline V gene are SGDLS and YYNGEE. The CDR3 runs to 15 residues. Trimming took off 0 bases at V and 8 bases at J, with 14 bases between the two ends. Disease lasting under 3 months, a NOSPECS grade of at least 4, and a Clinical Activity Score of at least 3 were features of the ophthalmopathy patients.

The gene calls are TRBV9 and TRBJ1-4, with D unresolved. Specimen: blood. The clonotype originates from a man aged 18 to 29 with Graves' ophthalmopathy. DNA for the CDR3: TGTGCCAGCAGCGTAGGGGTGGATTCGAGAGAAAAACTGTTTTTT. It codes for CASSVGVDSREKLFF.